What follows describes a single T cell receptor (beta chain). Its antigen target is currently unknown. No much larger clone is present one base from it, and per-base qualities are unavailable. This record comes from a study of blood T cell repertoires in COVID-19 (dated by TCRdb to about 2020). About the study as a whole: Collaborator samples came from the United States, Italy and Spain and covered acute and convalescent phases of COVID-19. The material from the prospective study consisted of cDNA or gDNA derived from T cells, B-cell-depleted T cells, or PBMCs. Deeply sampled blood TCRbeta repertoires from subjects exposed to, actively infected with, or recovered from COVID-19 were included in the dataset. The repertoires were made available in a free public database intended to serve as a resource for research on the immune response to SARS-CoV-2. The samples were drawn from two sources: the first 160 participants of the ongoing ImmuneRACE study, and 1,200 or so subjects contributed by 6 global collaborators. A de-identified subject ID, COVID-19 status, age in years and sex were almost always included in the sample metadata. Where available, HLA class I and class II types were taken from metadata supplied by the sample provider and were not determined by assay-based typing.

Whole blood was collected in K2EDTA tubes by collaborating institutions according to the institutions' own protocols. For TCRbeta analysis, collaborators shipped samples in one of three forms: frozen whole blood, isolated PBMCs, or DNA extracted from either of those sample types. TCRbeta CDR3 regions were amplified from genomic DNA using the immunoSEQ Assay, a bias-controlled multiplex PCR. On the authors' methods: The number of nucleated cells in each sample was estimated by amplification of reference gene primers within the assay. Sequence reads were collapsed and filtered to measure the absolute abundance of every unique TCRbeta CDR3 rearrangement. For each sample, productive Simpson clonality was calculated as the square root of Simpson's diversity index over productive rearrangements. Held by TCRdb, this immuneACCESS table contains in-frame sequences only and omits some clones. Under half of the omission traces to an unresolved V gene where checked; the cause of the rest is unknown. That table gives V, J and clone size, and the DNA gave D and trimming. The sample profile shows about 230,000 clones; less than 90% of them were found once. The biggest ten clones account for under 3% of the sample.

Broader findings and caveats from the paper: How much clinical and demographic metadata was included differed by source and by participant, and the metadata was provided uncurated.

Via the germline V gene, CDR1 is SNHLY and CDR2 FYNNEI. Including cysteine and phenylalanine, the CDR3 has 13 amino acids. The only DNA kept is the CDR3, 39 bases in frame from the first base. Relative to germline, V is missing 11 bases and J is missing 0 bases, with 7 bases of the junction outside any gene match. The material sequenced was peripheral blood. The origin of this receptor is a woman aged 70 to 79 with active or convalescent COVID-19. The chain is made from TRBV2 and TRBJ2-7, with 7 bases in between that match TRBD1. The CDR3 is CAGETGSSYEQYF. The nucleotide sequence reads TGTGCCGGAGAGACAGGGAGCTCCTACGAGCAGTACTTC.